The 2 T cell receptor beta chains below come from one sample, sequenced in a study of early T cells in non-severe SARS-CoV-2 infection. Each CDR3 protein gets one entry after TCRdb re-called the 5' RACE reads with MiXCR. The profile shows fewer than 60,000 distinct CDR3 sequences, roughly 4.5% of them singletons. The sequenced material came from whole blood. The receptors were gathered from an adult who was a healthcare worker with PCR-confirmed SARS-CoV-2 infection or an uninfected control (not recorded which).

This clonotype was seen only a few times. CDR3 region: CASSQAWGPGADTQYF. As DNA, the CDR3 is TGTGCCAGCAGCCAAGCGTGGGGGCCAGGGGCAGATACGCAGTATTTT. The chain carries TRBV5-5 and TRBJ2-3, with D possibly matching TRBD1 (6 bases). The CDR3 is 16 amino acids. The V gene lost 4 bases and the J gene lost 4 bases, with 19 bases spanning the gap. In germline, CDR1 is SGHKS, CDR2 YYEKEE (reference sequence).

This clonotype was seen ten or more times. The chain uses TRBV27 and TRBJ1-5; D might be TRBD1 (5 bases). The CDR3 has 13 residues. V gave up 7 bases and J gave up 6 bases, with 13 bases separating them. Per the germline V gene, CDR1 is MNHEY and CDR2 is SMNVEV (reference sequence). CDR3 residues: CASIFGGVQPQHF. For the CDR3, the DNA is TGTGCCAGCATCTTTGGAGGGGTTCAGCCCCAGCATTTT.